The subject of this entry is one TCR beta chain. The target antigen is unknown. The source of the sample is a study of cytomegalovirus exposure and HLA in healthy donors. Study details: Within the Caucasian-associated ancestry cluster were roughly 82% of the roughly 400 genotyped donors.

In germline, CDR1 is SGHRS, CDR2 YFSETQ. This CDR3 has 20 residues. Losses at the gene ends were 0 bases for V and 0 bases for J; bases not matched to a gene: 14. Both 60 Vbeta primers and 13 Jbeta primers went into the PCR. Sequencing was performed with immunoSEQ multiplex PCR; in TCRdb, only in-frame clones are kept and a portion is missing. The sample includes 150,000 to 200,000 clones, approximately 83% of them seen just once. Regarding the study as a whole: Reports showed the classifier diagnosing cytomegalovirus status with high specificity and sensitivity.

This TCR was sampled from a male donor in good health and CMV-seronegative. Source material: PBMCs. J is TRBJ1-5 and V is TRBV5-1, with TRBD1 matching 8 bases. The CDR3 protein is CASSLGTGPRRSYSNQPQHF. CDR3 DNA sequence: TGCGCCAGCAGCTTGGGGACAGGGCCCAGGCGGAGCTATAGCAATCAGCCCCAGCATTTT.